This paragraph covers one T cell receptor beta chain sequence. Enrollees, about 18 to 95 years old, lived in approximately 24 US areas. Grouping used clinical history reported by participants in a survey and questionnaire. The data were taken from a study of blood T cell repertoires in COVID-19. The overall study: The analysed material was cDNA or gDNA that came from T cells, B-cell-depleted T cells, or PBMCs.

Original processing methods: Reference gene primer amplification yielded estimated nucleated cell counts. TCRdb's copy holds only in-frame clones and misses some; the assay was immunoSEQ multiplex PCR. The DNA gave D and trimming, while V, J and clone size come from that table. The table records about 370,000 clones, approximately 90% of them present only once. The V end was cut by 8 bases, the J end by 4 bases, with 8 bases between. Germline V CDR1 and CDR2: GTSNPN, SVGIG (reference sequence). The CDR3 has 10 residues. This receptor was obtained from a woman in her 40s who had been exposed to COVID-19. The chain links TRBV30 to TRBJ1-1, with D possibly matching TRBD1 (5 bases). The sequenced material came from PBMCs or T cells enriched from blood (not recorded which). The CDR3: CARGSTEAFF. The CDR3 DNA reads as TGTGCCCGGGGGAGCACTGAAGCTTTCTTT.